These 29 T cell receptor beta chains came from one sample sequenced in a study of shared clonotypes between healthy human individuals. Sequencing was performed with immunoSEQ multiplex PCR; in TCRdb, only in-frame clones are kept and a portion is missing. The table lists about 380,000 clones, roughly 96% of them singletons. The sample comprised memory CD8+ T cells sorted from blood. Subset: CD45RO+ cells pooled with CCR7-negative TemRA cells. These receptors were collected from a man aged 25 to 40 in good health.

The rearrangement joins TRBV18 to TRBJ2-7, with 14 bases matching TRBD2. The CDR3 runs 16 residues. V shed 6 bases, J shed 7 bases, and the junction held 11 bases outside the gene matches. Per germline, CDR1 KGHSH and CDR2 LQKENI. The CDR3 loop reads CASSSAAGTSGGEQYF. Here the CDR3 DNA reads TGTGCCAGCTCGTCAGCCGCCGGGACTAGCGGGGGTGAGCAGTACTTC.

CDR3: CASSPTPGTANTGELFF. The DNA for the CDR3 is TGCGCCAGCAGCCCCACCCCTGGGACAGCTAACACCGGGGAGCTGTTTTTT. This chain joins TRBV5-1 and TRBJ2-2, with 7 positions matching TRBD1. The CDR3 length is 17 residues. The ends lost 4 bases at V and 2 bases at J; junction bases unmatched: 11. Looked up from germline, CDR1 is SGHRS and CDR2 is YFSETQ.

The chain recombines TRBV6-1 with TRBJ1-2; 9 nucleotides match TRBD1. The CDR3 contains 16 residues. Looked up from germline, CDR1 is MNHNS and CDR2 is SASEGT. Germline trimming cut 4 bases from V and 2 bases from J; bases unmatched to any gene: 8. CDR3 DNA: TGTGCCAGCAGTGCTTACAGGGGGCTTCCGAACTATGGCTACACCTTC. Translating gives CASSAYRGLPNYGYTF.

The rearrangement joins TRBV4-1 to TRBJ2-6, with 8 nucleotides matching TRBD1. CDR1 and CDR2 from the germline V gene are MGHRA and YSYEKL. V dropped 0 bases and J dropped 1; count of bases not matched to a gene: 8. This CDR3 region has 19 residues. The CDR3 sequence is CASSQEDRVFLSGANVLTF. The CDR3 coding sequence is TGCGCCAGCAGCCAAGAGGACAGGGTTTTCCTATCTGGGGCCAACGTCCTGACTTTC.

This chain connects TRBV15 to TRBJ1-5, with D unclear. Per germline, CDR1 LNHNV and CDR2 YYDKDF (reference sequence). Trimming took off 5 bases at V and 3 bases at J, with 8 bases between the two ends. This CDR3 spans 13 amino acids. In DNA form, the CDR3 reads TGTGCCACCAGCCCTGAGTCCAATCAGCCCCAGCATTTT. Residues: CATSPESNQPQHF.

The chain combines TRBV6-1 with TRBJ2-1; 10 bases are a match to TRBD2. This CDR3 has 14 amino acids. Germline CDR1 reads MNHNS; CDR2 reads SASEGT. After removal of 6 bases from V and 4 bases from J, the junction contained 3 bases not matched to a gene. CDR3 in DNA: TGTGCCAGCAGACTAGCGGGACTATACAATGAGCAGTTCTTC. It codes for CASRLAGLYNEQFF.

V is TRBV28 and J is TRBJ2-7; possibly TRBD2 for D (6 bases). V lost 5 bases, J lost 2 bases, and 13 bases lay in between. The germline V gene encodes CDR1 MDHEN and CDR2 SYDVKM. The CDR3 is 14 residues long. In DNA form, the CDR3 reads TGTGCCAGCAGTCCCTTGACTAGAACCTACGAGCAGTACTTC. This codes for CASSPLTRTYEQYF. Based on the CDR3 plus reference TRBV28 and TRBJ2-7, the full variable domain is DVKVTQSSRYLVKRTGEKVFLECVQDMDHENMFWYRQDPGLGLRLIYFSYDVKMKEKGDIPEGYSVSREKKERFSLILESASTNQTSMYLCASSPLTRTYEQYFGPGTRLTVT.

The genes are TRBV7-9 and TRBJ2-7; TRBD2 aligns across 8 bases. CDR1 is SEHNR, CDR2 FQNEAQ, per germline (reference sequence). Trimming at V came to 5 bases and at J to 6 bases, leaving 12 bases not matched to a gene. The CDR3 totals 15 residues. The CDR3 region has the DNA TGTGCCAGCAGCCCCCCCCGGGGGGGAGGAGGCGAGCAGTACTTC. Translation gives CASSPPRGGGGEQYF. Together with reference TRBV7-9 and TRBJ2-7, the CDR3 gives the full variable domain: DTGVSQNPRHKITKRGQNVTFRCDPISEHNRLYWYRQTLGQGPEFLTYFQNEAQLEKSRLLSDRFSAERPKGSFSTLEIQRTEQGDSAMYLCASSPPRGGGGEQYFGPGTRLTVT.

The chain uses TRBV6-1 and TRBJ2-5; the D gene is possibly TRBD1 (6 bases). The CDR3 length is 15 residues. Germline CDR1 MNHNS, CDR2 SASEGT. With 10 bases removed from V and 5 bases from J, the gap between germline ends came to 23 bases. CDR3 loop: CATTLTGRLAETQYF. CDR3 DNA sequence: TGTGCCACCACCTTGACAGGCCGCTTGGCGGAGACCCAGTACTTC.

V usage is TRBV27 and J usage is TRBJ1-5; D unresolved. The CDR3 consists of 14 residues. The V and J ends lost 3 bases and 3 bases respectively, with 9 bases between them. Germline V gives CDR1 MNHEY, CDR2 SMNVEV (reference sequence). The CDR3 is CASSFGPYNQPQHF. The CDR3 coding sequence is TGTGCCAGCAGTTTTGGGCCCTACAATCAGCCCCAGCATTTT.

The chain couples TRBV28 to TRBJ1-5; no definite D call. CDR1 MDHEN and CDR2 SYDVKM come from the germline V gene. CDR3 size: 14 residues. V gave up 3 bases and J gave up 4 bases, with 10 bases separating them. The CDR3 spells CASSFGLGNQPQHF. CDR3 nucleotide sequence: TGTGCCAGCAGTTTCGGTTTGGGGAATCAGCCCCAGCATTTT.

CDR3 in DNA: TGTGCCAGCAGCCAAGCGTTCGGACAGAACTCCTACGAGCAGTACTTC. This sequence encodes CASSQAFGQNSYEQYF. The chain has TRBV4-2 and TRBJ2-7, with D tentatively TRBD1 (6 bases). Germline V lookup: CDR1 LGHNA, CDR2 YNFKEQ. The CDR3 runs to 16 residues. The germline V and J ends were trimmed by 1 base and 0 bases, with 13 bases remaining between them.

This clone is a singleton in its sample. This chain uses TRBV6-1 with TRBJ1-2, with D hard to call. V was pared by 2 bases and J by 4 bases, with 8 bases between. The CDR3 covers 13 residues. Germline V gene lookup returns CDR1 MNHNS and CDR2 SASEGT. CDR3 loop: CASSEFGLYGYTF. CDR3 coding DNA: TGTGCCAGCAGTGAATTTGGCCTCTATGGCTACACCTTC.

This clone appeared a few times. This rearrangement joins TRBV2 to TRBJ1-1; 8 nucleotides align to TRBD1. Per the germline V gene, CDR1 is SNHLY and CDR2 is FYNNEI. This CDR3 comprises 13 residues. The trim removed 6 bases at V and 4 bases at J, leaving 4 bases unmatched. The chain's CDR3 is CASRDDRGTEAFF. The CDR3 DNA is TGTGCCAGCAGGGATGACAGGGGCACTGAAGCTTTCTTT.

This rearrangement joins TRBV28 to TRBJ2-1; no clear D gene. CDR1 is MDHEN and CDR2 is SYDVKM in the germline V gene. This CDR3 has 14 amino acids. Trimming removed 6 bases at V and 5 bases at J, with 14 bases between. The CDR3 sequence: CASRPHRDNNEQFF. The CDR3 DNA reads TGTGCCAGCAGACCACATAGGGATAACAATGAGCAGTTCTTC. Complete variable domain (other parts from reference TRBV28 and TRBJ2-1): DVKVTQSSRYLVKRTGEKVFLECVQDMDHENMFWYRQDPGLGLRLIYFSYDVKMKEKGDIPEGYSVSREKKERFSLILESASTNQTSMYLCASRPHRDNNEQFFGPGTRLTVL.

The CDR3 DNA follows: TGCGCCAGCAAACGGACAGCCGCGGGTGGGTACCAGTACTTC. It translates to CASKRTAAGGYQYF. The chain links TRBV5-1 to TRBJ2-5, with D perhaps matching TRBD1 (6 bases). Germline-derived CDR1 and CDR2 are SGHRS and YFSETQ. This CDR3 is built from 14 residues. Trimming removed 6 bases from V and 10 bases from J, with 22 bases in between.

CDR3 in DNA: TGCGCCAGCAGGGGGACTAGCGGGACCACAGATACGCAGTATTTT. This sequence encodes CASRGTSGTTDTQYF. The chain joins TRBV4-1 to TRBJ2-3; 13 bases fit TRBD2. The CDR3 spans 15 residues. CDR1 MGHRA and CDR2 YSYEKL come from the germline V gene. With V trimmed by 6 bases and J by 2 bases, 2 bases remained unmatched.

CDR3 sequence: CASSGGGNGYNEQFF. The CDR3 nucleotides read TGTGCCAGCAGTGGTGGGGGGAACGGATACAATGAGCAGTTCTTC. J is TRBJ2-1 and V is TRBV28, with D maybe TRBD2 (6 bases). V lost 5 bases to trimming and J lost 4 bases, with 15 bases between them. The CDR3 is made up of 15 amino acids. Germline-derived CDR1 and CDR2 are MDHEN and SYDVKM.

CDR3: CAWGQGGYTF. The CDR3 nucleotides read TGTGCCTGGGGACAGGGTGGCTACACCTTC. This chain links TRBV30 with TRBJ1-2; 8 bases are shared with TRBD1. The length of the CDR3 is 10 residues. The germline gives CDR1 GTSNPN, CDR2 SVGIG (reference sequence). Losses at the gene ends were 5 bases for V and 7 bases for J; bases not matched to a gene: 0. Complete variable domain (other parts from reference TRBV30 and TRBJ1-2): SQTIHQWPATLVQPVGSPLSLECTVEGTSNPNLYWYRQAAGRGLQLLFYSVGIGQISSEVPQNLSASRPQDRQFILSSKKLLLSDSGFYLCAWGQGGYTFGSGTRLTVV.

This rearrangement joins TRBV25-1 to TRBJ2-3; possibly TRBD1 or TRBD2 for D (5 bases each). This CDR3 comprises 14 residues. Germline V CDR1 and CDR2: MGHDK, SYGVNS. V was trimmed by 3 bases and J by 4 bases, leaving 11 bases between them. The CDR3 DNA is TGTGCCAGCAGTGATGGCAGGGACGCAGATACGCAGTATTTT. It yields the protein CASSDGRDADTQYF.

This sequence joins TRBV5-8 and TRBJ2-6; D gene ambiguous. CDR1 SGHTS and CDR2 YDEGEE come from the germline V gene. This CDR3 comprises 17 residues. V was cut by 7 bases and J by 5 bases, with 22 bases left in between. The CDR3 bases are TGTGCCAGCCGTGTGAATCACACACAAAGTCGGGCCAACGTCCTGACTTTC. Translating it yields CASRVNHTQSRANVLTF.

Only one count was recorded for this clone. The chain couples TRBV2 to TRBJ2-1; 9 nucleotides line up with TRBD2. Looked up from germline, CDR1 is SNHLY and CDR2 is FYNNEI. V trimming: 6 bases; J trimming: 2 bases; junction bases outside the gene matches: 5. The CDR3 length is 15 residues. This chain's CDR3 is CASRLSGRTYNEQFF. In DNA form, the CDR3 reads TGTGCCAGCAGACTAAGCGGGAGGACCTACAATGAGCAGTTCTTC.

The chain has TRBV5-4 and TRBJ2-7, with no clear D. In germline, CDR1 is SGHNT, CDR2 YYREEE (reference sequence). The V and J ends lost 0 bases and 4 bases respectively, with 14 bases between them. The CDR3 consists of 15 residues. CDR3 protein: CASSLEASSSYEQYF. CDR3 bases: TGTGCCAGCAGCTTGGAAGCCTCTTCATCTTACGAGCAGTACTTC.

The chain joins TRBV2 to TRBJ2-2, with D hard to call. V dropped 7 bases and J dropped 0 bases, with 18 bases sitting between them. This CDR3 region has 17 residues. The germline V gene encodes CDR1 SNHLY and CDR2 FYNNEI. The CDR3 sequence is CASTRFWAAANTGELFF. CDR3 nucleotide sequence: TGTGCCAGCACCAGGTTTTGGGCAGCAGCGAACACCGGGGAGCTGTTTTTT.

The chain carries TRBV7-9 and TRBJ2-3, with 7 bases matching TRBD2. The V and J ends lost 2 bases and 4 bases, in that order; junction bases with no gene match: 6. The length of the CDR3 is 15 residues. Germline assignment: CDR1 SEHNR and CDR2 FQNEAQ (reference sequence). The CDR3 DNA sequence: TGTGCCAGCAGCTTACAAGGCGGGAGCCCAGATACGCAGTATTTT. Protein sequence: CASSLQGGSPDTQYF.

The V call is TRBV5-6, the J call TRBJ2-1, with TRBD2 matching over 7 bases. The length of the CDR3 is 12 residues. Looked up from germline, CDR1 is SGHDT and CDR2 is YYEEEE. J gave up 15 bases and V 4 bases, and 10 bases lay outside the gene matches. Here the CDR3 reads CASSPRGVGMFF. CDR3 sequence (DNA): TGTGCCAGCAGCCCTCGGGGGGTAGGGATGTTCTTC.

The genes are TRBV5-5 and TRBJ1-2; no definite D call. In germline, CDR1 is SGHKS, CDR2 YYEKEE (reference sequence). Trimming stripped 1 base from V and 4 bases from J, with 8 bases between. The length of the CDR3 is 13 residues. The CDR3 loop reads CASSLQRAYGYTF. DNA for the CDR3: TGTGCCAGCAGCTTGCAGAGGGCCTATGGCTACACCTTC.

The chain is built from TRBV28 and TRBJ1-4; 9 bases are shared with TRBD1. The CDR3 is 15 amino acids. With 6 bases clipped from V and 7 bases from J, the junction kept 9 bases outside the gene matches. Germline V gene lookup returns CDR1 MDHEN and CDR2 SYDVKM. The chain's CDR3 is CASSPSGTGSEKLFF. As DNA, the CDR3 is TGTGCCAGCAGCCCCTCCGGGACAGGGTCTGAAAAACTGTTTTTT.

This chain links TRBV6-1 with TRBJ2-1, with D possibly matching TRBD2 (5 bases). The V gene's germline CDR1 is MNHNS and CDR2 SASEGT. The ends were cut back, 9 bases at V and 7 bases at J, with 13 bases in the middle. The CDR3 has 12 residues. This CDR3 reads CASRRLANEQFF. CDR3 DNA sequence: TGTGCCAGTCGGAGGTTGGCGAATGAGCAGTTCTTC.